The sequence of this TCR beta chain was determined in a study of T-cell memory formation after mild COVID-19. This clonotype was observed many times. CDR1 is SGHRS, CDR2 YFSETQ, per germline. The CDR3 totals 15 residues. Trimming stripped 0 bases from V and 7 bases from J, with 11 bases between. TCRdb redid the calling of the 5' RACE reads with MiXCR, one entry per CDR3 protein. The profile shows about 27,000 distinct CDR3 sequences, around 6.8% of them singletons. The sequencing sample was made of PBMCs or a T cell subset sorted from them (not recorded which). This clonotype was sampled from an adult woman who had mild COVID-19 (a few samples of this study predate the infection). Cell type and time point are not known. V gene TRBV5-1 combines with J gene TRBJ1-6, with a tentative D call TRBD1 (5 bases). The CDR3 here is CASSLDRIRNSPLHF. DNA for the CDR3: TGCGCCAGCAGCTTGGACAGGATAAGAAATTCACCCCTCCACTTT.